A single sample gave rise to the 5 T cell receptor beta chains below, sequenced in a study of T cell responses to AZD1222 COVID-19 vaccine. Produced via immunoSEQ multiplex PCR; TCRdb's table is partial and in-frame only. This sample yields 150,000 to 200,000 clones, of which roughly 91% are seen a single time; 1.6% belongs to the top ten. The starting material was peripheral blood, obtained on day 0 of AZD1222 vaccination. Receptors were obtained from an adult in good health.

The chain recombines TRBV5-4 with TRBJ2-1; D not resolved. The CDR3 has 13 amino acids. Trimming stripped 2 bases from V and 8 bases from J, with 11 bases between. Germline CDR1 SGHNT, CDR2 YYREEE (reference sequence). The CDR3 sequence is CASSLIPADEQFF. DNA for the CDR3: TGTGCCAGCAGCTTAATACCGGCGGATGAGCAGTTCTTC.

The genes are TRBV28 and TRBJ1-3, with 11 nucleotides matching TRBD1. V lost 4 bases to trimming and J lost 1 base; unmatched junction nucleotides: 9. This CDR3 spans 18 amino acids. Germline-derived CDR1 and CDR2 are MDHEN and SYDVKM. CDR3 DNA: TGTGCCAGCAGTTCCCGCCGGGACAGGGGGGGTTCTGGAAACACCATATATTTT. This translates into CASSSRRDRGGSGNTIYF.

V is TRBV7-6 and J is TRBJ2-3; the match to TRBD2 covers 11 bases. Trimming removed 5 bases from V and 7 bases from J; junction bases left unmatched: 5. The CDR3 loop spans 14 amino acids. From germline, CDR1 is SGHVS and CDR2 FNYEAQ. The CDR3 reads CASSTSGSANTQYF. The CDR3 DNA reads TGTGCCAGCAGCACTAGCGGGAGTGCAAATACGCAGTATTTT.

This clone was recorded once. The V call is TRBV19, the J call TRBJ1-5, with D maybe TRBD1 (5 bases). V was cut by 6 bases and J by 0 bases, with 12 bases left in between. This CDR3 is built from 15 residues. In germline, CDR1 is LNHDA, CDR2 SQIVND (reference sequence). CDR3 coding DNA: TGTGCCAGTAGGCGGGACGTCCCTAGCAATCAGCCCCAGCATTTT. Its protein product is CASRRDVPSNQPQHF. The entire variable domain, with the rest obtained from reference TRBV19 and TRBJ1-5, is as follows: DGGITQSPKYLFRKEGQNVTLSCEQNLNHDAMYWYRQDPGQGLRLIYYSQIVNDFQKGDIAEGYSVSREKKESFPLTVTSAQKNPTAFYLCASRRDVPSNQPQHFGDGTRLSIL.

The chain has TRBV11-2 and TRBJ2-7; perhaps D is TRBD1 or TRBD2 (5 bases each). The V end lost 0 bases, the J end lost 5 bases, and 17 bases lay between the germline ends. The germline gives CDR1 SGHAT, CDR2 FQNNGV. This CDR3 region has 16 residues. The CDR3 sequence is CASSLEGVGLLNEQYV. As DNA, the CDR3 is TGTGCCAGCAGCTTAGAGGGAGTGGGGCTTTTAAACGAGCAGTACGTC.